These 10 T cell receptor beta chains came from one sample sequenced in a study of cytomegalovirus exposure and HLA in healthy donors. 60 Vbeta and 13 Jbeta primers were used in PCR. Produced via immunoSEQ multiplex PCR; TCRdb's table is partial and in-frame only. The data show 100,000 or so clones, roughly 76% seen once. Sample: PBMCs. These receptors were obtained from a man aged 50-60 years in good health and CMV-seronegative.

This rearrangement joins TRBV11-2 to TRBJ2-7; 10 bases map to TRBD2. The ends lost 5 bases at V and 5 bases at J; junction bases unmatched: 6. Per the germline V gene, CDR1 is SGHAT and CDR2 is FQNNGV. The CDR3 consists of 14 residues. The CDR3 DNA is TGTGCCAGCAGCCCTAGCGGGAGCATCCACGAGCAGTACTTC. Residues: CASSPSGSIHEQYF.

This rearrangement joins TRBV5-1 to TRBJ2-7; TRBD1 matches 9 bases. Germline V CDR1 and CDR2: SGHRS, YFSETQ. The V and J ends lost 2 bases and 5 bases, in that order; junction bases with no gene match: 8. This CDR3 contains 15 residues. CDR3 sequence: CASSFRTGAGNEQYF. CDR3 DNA sequence: TGCGCCAGCAGCTTCCGGACAGGGGCGGGTAACGAGCAGTACTTC.

The chain joins TRBV5-1 to TRBJ2-2; D gene unclear. This CDR3 comprises 14 residues. Trimming stripped 0 bases from V and 1 base from J, with 4 bases between. The V gene's germline CDR1 is SGHRS and CDR2 YFSETQ. Here the CDR3 reads CASSLGLNTGELFF. CDR3 DNA sequence: TGCGCCAGCAGCTTGGGACTGAACACCGGGGAGCTGTTTTTT.

The gene calls are TRBV5-1 and TRBJ2-2; D is perhaps TRBD2 (5 bases). V lost 6 bases to trimming and J lost 5 bases, with 11 bases between them. CDR3 length equals 13 residues. The germline CDR1 and CDR2 sequences are SGHRS and YFSETQ. CDR3 DNA sequence: TGCGCCAGCAACGCCGGGGAAACCGGGGAGCTGTTTTTT. Translated, it gives CASNAGETGELFF.

This chain uses TRBV7-2 with TRBJ1-2; possibly TRBD1 for D (5 bases). V was shortened by 1 base and J by 8 bases, with 23 bases between the two germline ends. The CDR3 is made up of 17 amino acids. From germline, CDR1 is SGHTA and CDR2 FQGNSA. This CDR3 reads CASSLEKILWGGEGYTF. The CDR3 nucleotides are TGTGCCAGCAGCTTAGAGAAGATTTTGTGGGGGGGAGAGGGCTACACCTTC.

A note on this clone: In the same sample, other DNA sequences code for this CDR3. This chain joins TRBV16 and TRBJ1-5; tentative D call: TRBD1 (6 bases). CDR3 length: 15 amino acids. Germline lookup yields CDR1 KGHSY and CDR2 FQNENV. V lost 0 bases and J lost 1, with 7 bases in between. The CDR3 is CASSQSGQSNQPQHF. As DNA, the CDR3 is TGTGCCAGCAGCCAATCAGGACAGAGCAATCAGCCCCAGCATTTT. The entire variable domain, with the rest obtained from reference TRBV16 and TRBJ1-5, is as follows: GEEVAQTPKHLVRGEGQKAKLYCAPIKGHSYVFWYQQVLKNEFKFLISFQNENVFDETGMPKERFSAKCLPNSPCSLEIQATKLEDSAVYFCASSQSGQSNQPQHFGDGTRLSIL.

The chain has TRBV27 and TRBJ2-7; weak D call: TRBD2 (5 bases). This CDR3 contains 14 residues. V lost 5 bases and J 6 bases, leaving 17 bases between the germline ends. Germline lookup yields CDR1 MNHEY and CDR2 SMNVEV (reference sequence). This CDR3 is CASSVRSGLSEQYF. As DNA, the CDR3 is TGTGCCAGCAGTGTCCGATCGGGGTTGTCCGAGCAGTACTTC.

For this clone: This sample also contains other DNA sequences that code for the same CDR3. This chain joins TRBV9 and TRBJ1-1; 7 bases align to TRBD1. The length of the CDR3 is 14 residues. The V gene end was trimmed by 0 bases and the J gene end by 4 bases; junction bases not matched to a gene: 3. Germline assignment: CDR1 SGDLS and CDR2 YYNGEE. The CDR3 reads CASSVGPGGTEAFF. CDR3 sequence (DNA): TGTGCCAGCAGCGTAGGGCCAGGGGGCACTGAAGCTTTCTTT. Full variable domain (rest looked up from reference TRBV9 and TRBJ1-1): DSGVTQTPKHLITATGQRVTLRCSPRSGDLSVYWYQQSLDQGLQFLIQYYNGEERAKGNILERFSAQQFPDLHSELNLSSLELGDSALYFCASSVGPGGTEAFFGQGTRLTVV.

In its sample, this clone was seen a few times. The CDR3 sequence is CASSQVSRGFTDTQYF. CDR3 bases: TGTGCCAGCAGCCAAGTTAGCCGCGGATTTACAGATACGCAGTATTTT. V is TRBV4-2 and J is TRBJ2-3, with D hard to call. V lost 1 base and J lost 3, with 14 bases in between. In germline, CDR1 is LGHNA, CDR2 YNFKEQ. CDR3 size: 16 residues.

The chain employs TRBV28 and TRBJ1-6; TRBD1 agrees at 9 bases. Germline lookup yields CDR1 MDHEN and CDR2 SYDVKM. The trim removed 3 bases at V and 6 bases at J, leaving 3 bases unmatched. This CDR3 is built from 15 residues. This CDR3 is CASSLGQGSNSPLHF. For the CDR3, the DNA is TGTGCCAGCAGTTTGGGACAGGGTAGTAATTCACCCCTCCACTTT.